The T cell receptor beta chain described here comes from a study of regulatory T cells in long-lasting Graves disease. The table lists this clonotype with many counts. Its antigen is not known. The authors built TCR beta libraries using iRepertoire HTBI primers and Arm-PCR of CDR3 regions. Methods used by the authors: Across samples, about 56 TRBV and roughly 13 TRBJ segments were found. TCRdb re-analysed the multiplex PCR reads in MiXCR, keeping a single row per CDR3 protein. The V and J calls come from TCRdb's annotation, not from the publication. This table holds roughly 420,000 distinct CDR3 sequences, 16% found once. General study points: Lower TCR diversity was seen in persistent Graves' patients than in newly diagnosed ones.

The germline gives CDR1 MDHEN, CDR2 SYDVKM. Trimming cost V 3 bases and J 6 bases, with 18 bases left between them. The CDR3 is 16 residues long. Time point denoted: newly diagnosed GD, antithyroid drugs for less than 3 months. PBMC-derived RNA was used for the TCR library. These records were also assigned to another study, of T cells in Graves' hyperthyroidism and ophthalmopathy. That work adds: HTBI primers were used for first-round RT-PCR of the TCR CDR3. Most thyroid clonotypes expanded above 0.001 were also detected in blood.

The material was peripheral blood mononuclear cells (PBMCs), obtained at new diagnosis, from a patient treated with antithyroid drugs. J is TRBJ2-1 and V is TRBV28, with D perhaps given as TRBD1 or TRBD2 (6 bases each). This clonotype originated in a woman aged 18-35 years with Graves disease. The CDR3 coding sequence is TGTGCCAGCAGTTTCCTTGACGGAGGGGGTTTCAATGAGCAGTTCTTC. This encodes CASSFLDGGGFNEQFF.